Listed below are T cell receptor beta chains from one sample, sequenced in a study of blood T cell repertoires in COVID-19. This table comes from immunoSEQ multiplex PCR, and its TCRdb copy is limited to in-frame clones, with some not included. The sample comprises a few hundred thousand clones, about 85% of which are singletons, and about 2% rests with the top ten. The sequenced sample consisted of peripheral blood. The receptors originated from a man aged 30-40 years who had recovered from COVID-19. The CDR3 runs from the conserved cysteine through the conserved F or W.

v_gene: TRBV9
len: 15
CDR3aa: CASSVAPTGGRGYTF

v_gene: TRBV7-9
len: 14
CDR3aa: CASSLPQGSYEQYF

v_gene: TRBV29-1
len: 16
CDR3aa: CSVGLRQGWMNTEAFF

v_gene: TRBV7-8
len: 15
CDR3aa: CASSLRALRGYEQYF

v_gene: TRBV7-9
len: 17
CDR3aa: CASSLAGTGGAGNTIYF

v_gene: TRBV7-9
len: 12
CDR3aa: CASSSRGDTQYF

v_gene: TRBV5-1
len: 17
CDR3aa: CASSSLGPSGGNNEQFF

v_gene: TRBV6-5
len: 15
CDR3aa: CASTNQGRVAGELFF

v_gene: TRBV15
len: 15
CDR3aa: CATSRDNRDNQPQHF

v_gene: TRBV5-1
len: 16
CDR3aa: CASSKGQRRVNTEAFF

v_gene: TRBV4-1
len: 15
CDR3aa: CASSSPGTGDSPLHF

v_gene: TRBV9
len: 14
CDR3aa: CASSPALTQGTAFF

v_gene: TRBV7-9
len: 15
CDR3aa: CASSLGRAGLGEQYF

v_gene: TRBV5-6
len: 13
CDR3aa: CASSFAHLSPLHF

v_gene: TRBV7-2
len: 14
CDR3aa: CASSLNRLNTEAFF

v_gene: TRBV7-8
len: 16
CDR3aa: CASSFAGRGKTGELFF

v_gene: TRBV2
len: 14
CDR3aa: CASSTGQQNSPLHF

v_gene: TRBV5-1
len: 16
CDR3aa: CASRGNRANWVNGYTF

v_gene: TRBV5-1
len: 15
CDR3aa: CASSLEGFKNTEAFF

v_gene: TRBV25-1
len: 15
CDR3aa: CASSGKGGHNSPLHF

v_gene: TRBV4-2
len: 15
CDR3aa: CASSQVTSDGDTQYF

v_gene: TRBV7-8
len: 17
CDR3aa: CASSFPGQGSRGEKLFF

v_gene: TRBV19
len: 16
CDR3aa: CASSMGGDVHNQPQHF

v_gene: TRBV6-5
len: 14
CDR3aa: CASSRQGKNSPLHF

v_gene: TRBV3-1/TRBV3-2
len: 13
CDR3aa: CASSQNRDTEAFF

v_gene: TRBV7-9
len: 13
CDR3aa: CASSKAEYNEQFF

v_gene: TRBV6-5
len: 15
CDR3aa: CASSYSLQQNYGYTF

v_gene: TRBV28
len: 12
CDR3aa: CASSLPGNTIYF

v_gene: TRBV6-1
len: 17
CDR3aa: CASSDLLSSGGYNEQFF

v_gene: TRBV28
len: 14
CDR3aa: CASSSGQGWTEAFF

v_gene: TRBV5-8
len: 16
CDR3aa: CASSTPGQSSGNTIYF

v_gene: TRBV6-1
len: 14
CDR3aa: CASSEASANYGYTF

v_gene: TRBV7-2
len: 16
CDR3aa: CASSLAGGGRARAQYF

v_gene: TRBV6-1
len: 13
CDR3aa: CASSEGYRDEQYF

v_gene: TRBV4-1
len: 14
CDR3aa: CASSQSGTNEKLFF

v_gene: TRBV7-2
len: 12
CDR3aa: CASATGGYGYTF

v_gene: TRBV6-4
len: 15
CDR3aa: CASSDSGTPTDTQYF

v_gene: TRBV19
len: 15
CDR3aa: CASSISQGGNSPLHF

v_gene: TRBV9
len: 15
CDR3aa: CASNVEAGPGNTIYF

v_gene: TRBV5-1
len: 13
CDR3aa: CASRQGTTGELFF

v_gene: TRBV24-1
len: 15
CDR3aa: CATSDGAQGASGYTF

v_gene: TRBV5-1
len: 15
CDR3aa: CASSLASGGNTEAFF

v_gene: TRBV10-3
len: 14
CDR3aa: CAITAGQGIDTQYF

v_gene: TRBV21-1
len: 15
CDR3aa: CASSKSRTGNNGYTF

v_gene: TRBV19
len: 15
CDR3aa: CASSLTWTEVGPQHF

v_gene: TRBV11-2
len: 16
CDR3aa: CASSLDRVPNTGELFF

v_gene: TRBV4-1
len: 14
CDR3aa: CASSPGQGSGELFF

v_gene: TRBV6-5
len: 12
CDR3aa: CAVATSAETQYF

v_gene: TRBV4-1
len: 14
CDR3aa: CASSQGSSGYEQYF

v_gene: TRBV5-8
len: 16
CDR3aa: CASRFSGGGSYNEQFF

v_gene: TRBV5-4
len: 17
CDR3aa: CASSRDFTGGNTGELFF

v_gene: TRBV28
len: 13
CDR3aa: CASSSSTEYGYTF

v_gene: TRBV21-1
len: 15
CDR3aa: CASRKLRDRGEKLFF

v_gene: TRBV5-8
len: 16
CDR3aa: CASSLGLVVSYNEQFF

v_gene: TRBV2
len: 13
CDR3aa: CATEGQGHNEQFF

v_gene: TRBV9
len: 15
CDR3aa: CASSGEGLGTDTQYF

v_gene: TRBV12-5
len: 14
CDR3aa: CASGLDRGNSPLHF

v_gene: TRBV9
len: 15
CDR3aa: CASSVGTHGDSPLHF